This entry is about one TCR beta chain. The antigen is not known. The data were taken from a study of T-cell memory formation after mild COVID-19. Findings of the study overall: Researchers report contracting CD4+ clones mostly in CM and EM, with CD8+ clones in EMRA. The appearance of some responding clones in pre-infection memory suggested that cross-reactive memory joined. From day 15 to 85, contracting clones were balanced between CD4 and CD8, whereas later expanders leaned toward CD4+.

The CDR3 is made up of 14 amino acids. Trimming stripped 1 base from V and 3 bases from J, with 10 bases between. CDR1 and CDR2 from the germline V gene are SGHKS and YYEKEE (reference sequence). 5'RACE with constant-segment primers yielded barcoded, UMI-tagged TCR alpha and TCR beta cDNA libraries. TCRdb reanalysed the 5' RACE reads using MiXCR and keeps one entry per CDR3 protein. The table records about 190,000 distinct CDR3 sequences, about a sixth of them present only once. Sequenced sample: PBMCs or a T cell subset sorted from them (not recorded which). V usage is TRBV5-5 and J usage is TRBJ1-1; unclear D gene. The receptor was derived from an adult woman who had mild COVID-19 (a few samples of this study predate the infection). Cell type and time point are not known. CDR3 sequence: CASSLRRADTEAFF. CDR3 nucleotides: TGTGCCAGCAGCTTGAGGAGAGCAGACACTGAAGCTTTCTTT.